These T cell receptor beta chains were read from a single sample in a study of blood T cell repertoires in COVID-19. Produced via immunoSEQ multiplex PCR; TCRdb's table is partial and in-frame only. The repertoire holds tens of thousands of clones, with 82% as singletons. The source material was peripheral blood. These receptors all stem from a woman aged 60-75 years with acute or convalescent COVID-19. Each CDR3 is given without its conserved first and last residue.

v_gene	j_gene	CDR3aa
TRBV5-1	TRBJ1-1	ASSYYGNTEAF
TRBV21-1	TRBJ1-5	ANKLRDRGREKHSNQPQH
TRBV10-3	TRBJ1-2	AISQMTGTYGYT
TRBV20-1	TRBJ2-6	SASSGDTGANVLT
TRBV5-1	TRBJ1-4	ASSLGQGLNEKLF
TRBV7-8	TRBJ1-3	ASSLRGTSGNTIY
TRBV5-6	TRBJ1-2	ASSLGTLNYGYT
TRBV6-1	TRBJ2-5	ASSGPWDSPRKETQY
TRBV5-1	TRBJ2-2	ASRTGDWTGELF
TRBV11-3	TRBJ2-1	ASSLTGYEQF
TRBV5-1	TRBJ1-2	ASSSSDRLQYGYT
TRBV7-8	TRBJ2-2	ASSHRDRNTGELF
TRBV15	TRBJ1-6	ATRDRVTGSPLH